Below are 20 T cell receptor beta chains sequenced from a single sample in a study of blood T cell repertoires in COVID-19. Some clones are missing from TCRdb's copy, which holds only in-frame ones; the method was immunoSEQ multiplex PCR. This table has 250,000 or so clones, about nine tenths appearing once. Sequencing was done on a sample of peripheral blood. All receptors come from a middle-aged woman who had recovered from COVID-19.

The genes are TRBV27 and TRBJ2-1, with 9 bases that match TRBD2. The CDR3 loop spans 15 amino acids. Looked up from germline, CDR1 is MNHEY and CDR2 is SMNVEV (reference sequence). J lost 2 bases, V lost 5 bases, and 4 bases had no gene match. DNA for the CDR3: TGTGCCAGCAGTGCGACTAGCGGTACCTACAATGAGCAGTTCTTC. Translated: CASSATSGTYNEQFF.

This sequence joins TRBV4-1 and TRBJ2-5, with D uncertain. CDR1 is MGHRA and CDR2 is YSYEKL in the germline V gene. There are 14 residues in the CDR3. Trimming stripped 1 base from V and 2 bases from J, with 8 bases between. The DNA for the CDR3 is TGCGCCAGCAGCCAAGTGCAGTTTCAAGAGACCCAGTACTTC. It codes for CASSQVQFQETQYF.

J is TRBJ2-7 and V is TRBV6-5, with 7 positions matching TRBD2. From germline, CDR1 is MNHEY and CDR2 SVGAGI. The CDR3 contains 15 residues. Unmatched junction bases numbered 8, after V lost 6 bases and J lost 0 bases. The CDR3, as DNA: TGTGCCAGCAGGCTCTGGACGGGAGGCTCCTACGAGCAGTACTTC. It specifies CASRLWTGGSYEQYF.

The gene calls are TRBV19 and TRBJ1-4, with D tentatively TRBD1 (6 bases). The germline gives CDR1 LNHDA, CDR2 SQIVND (reference sequence). This CDR3 spans 12 amino acids. The V end was cut by 9 bases, the J end by 6 bases, with 11 bases between. CDR3 bases: TGTGCCAGCGGACAGTCGGATGAAAAACTGTTTTTT. This codes for CASGQSDEKLFF. Variable domain in full (rest from reference TRBV19 and TRBJ1-4): DGGITQSPKYLFRKEGQNVTLSCEQNLNHDAMYWYRQDPGQGLRLIYYSQIVNDFQKGDIAEGYSVSREKKESFPLTVTSAQKNPTAFYLCASGQSDEKLFFGSGTQLSVL.

V usage is TRBV7-8 and J usage is TRBJ2-1, with 9 bases identical to TRBD2. The CDR3 is made up of 17 amino acids. J gave up 4 bases and V 3 bases, and 10 bases lay outside the gene matches. Germline loops: CDR1 SGHVS, CDR2 FQNEAQ. CDR3 protein: CASSLTAGGPGYNEQFF. The CDR3 nucleotides read TGTGCCAGCAGCTTGACGGCGGGAGGGCCGGGATACAATGAGCAGTTCTTC.

V gene TRBV28 combines with J gene TRBJ1-5, with 9 bases that match TRBD1. Germline lookup yields CDR1 MDHEN and CDR2 SYDVKM. The CDR3 totals 14 residues. The V and J ends lost 5 bases and 5 bases, in that order; junction bases with no gene match: 4. DNA for the CDR3: TGTGCCAGCAGTACGGGACAGGGCGATCAGCCCCAGCATTTT. Amino acids: CASSTGQGDQPQHF.

The gene calls are TRBV7-8 and TRBJ2-5; D might be TRBD2 (5 bases). Trimming removed 5 bases at V and 5 bases at J, with 9 bases between. The germline V gene encodes CDR1 SGHVS and CDR2 FQNEAQ. The CDR3 sequence is 12 residues long. The CDR3 nucleotides read TGTGCCAGCAGCGAGGGTGGTGAGACCCAGTACTTC. Its translation: CASSEGGETQYF.

The chain uses TRBV18 and TRBJ2-2, with 8 positions matching TRBD1. CDR1 is KGHSH and CDR2 is LQKENI in the germline V gene. The CDR3 runs to 16 residues. The V and J ends lost 0 bases and 4 bases, in that order; junction bases with no gene match: 4. The CDR3 here is CASSPPEDRATGELFF. The CDR3 nucleotides are TGTGCCAGCTCACCACCCGAGGACAGGGCCACCGGGGAGCTGTTTTTT.

The V and J genes are TRBV5-1 and TRBJ1-3; D is unresolved. The ends were cut back, 0 bases at V and 0 bases at J, with 7 bases in the middle. This CDR3 is built from 15 residues. Germline V gene sequence: CDR1 SGHRS, CDR2 YFSETQ. Here the CDR3 DNA reads TGCGCCAGCAGCTTGGGGGCAGCCTCTGGAAACACCATATATTTT. Encoded protein: CASSLGAASGNTIYF.

This chain uses TRBV9 with TRBJ2-1; tentative D call: TRBD2 (6 bases). CDR1 is SGDLS, CDR2 YYNGEE, per germline. This CDR3 has 14 residues. The germline V and J ends were trimmed by 5 bases and 8 bases, with 17 bases remaining between them. In DNA, the CDR3 is TGTGCCAGCAGAACCCATCCGGAGGGCCATGAGCAGTTCTTC. It is translated as CASRTHPEGHEQFF.

The chain uses TRBV19 and TRBJ1-5; 7 bases line up with TRBD1. J lost 2 bases, V lost 4 bases, and 8 bases had no gene match. This CDR3 is 16 amino acids long. The germline CDR1 and CDR2 sequences are LNHDA and SQIVND (reference sequence). The CDR3 spells CASSTSRQGGNQPQHF. CDR3 DNA: TGTGCCAGTAGTACGAGCCGACAGGGTGGCAATCAGCCCCAGCATTTT.

The chain joins TRBV15 to TRBJ2-3, with TRBD2 identical over 7 bases. Germline V gene sequence: CDR1 LNHNV, CDR2 YYDKDF (reference sequence). There are 15 residues in the CDR3. The junction had 7 bases not matched to a gene; V was cut back by 3 bases and J by 4 bases. The DNA of the CDR3 is TGTGCCACCAGCAGGGGGGAGGGCCGGGCAGATACGCAGTATTTT. It yields the protein CATSRGEGRADTQYF.

The chain recombines TRBV6-5 with TRBJ2-5; D not resolved. This CDR3 is 13 amino acids long. CDR1 and CDR2 from the germline V gene are MNHEY and SVGAGI. The germline V and J ends were trimmed by 8 bases and 4 bases, with 14 bases remaining between them. CDR3 residues: CASPADSRETQYF. The DNA of the CDR3 is TGTGCCAGCCCCGCCGACTCACGAGAGACCCAGTACTTC.

This clone was seen at least ten times. The CDR3 region is CATSAPGNTEAFF. For the CDR3, the DNA is TGTGCCACCAGTGCCCCGGGGAACACTGAAGCTTTCTTT. The chain recombines TRBV24-1 with TRBJ1-1; D gene uncertain. The CDR3 length is 13 residues. The V end lost 5 bases, the J end lost 1 base, and 7 bases lay between the germline ends. The germline CDR1 and CDR2 sequences are KGHDR and SFDVKD.

The chain has TRBV6-2 or TRBV6-3 and TRBJ2-7, with TRBD2 identical over 9 bases. The CDR3 is 17 residues long. Germline V gene sequence: CDR1 MNHEY, CDR2 SVGEGT. Trimming at V came to 5 bases and at J to 5 bases, leaving 16 bases not matched to a gene. Here the CDR3 DNA reads TGTGCCAGCAGTCCATATCGAGGGGCTAGCGGGACCGACGAGCAGTACTTC. Its protein product is CASSPYRGASGTDEQYF.

This clone was observed once. The rearrangement links TRBV5-1 to TRBJ2-3; 12 positions match TRBD1. The J segment lost 0 bases and the V segment lost 5 bases, leaving 4 bases of the junction unmatched. The germline V gene encodes CDR1 SGHRS and CDR2 YFSETQ. This CDR3 is built from 16 residues. CDR3 sequence (DNA): TGCGCCAGCAGTCCGGGACAGGGGGCTAGCACAGATACGCAGTATTTT. It codes for CASSPGQGASTDTQYF. The variable domain in full, completed from reference TRBV5-1 and TRBJ2-3, reads KAGVTQTPRYLIKTRGQQVTLSCSPISGHRSVSWYQQTPGQGLQFLFEYFSETQRNKGNFPGRFSGRQFSNSRSEMNVSTLELGDSALYLCASSPGQGASTDTQYFGPGTRLTVL.

V and J are TRBV11-2 and TRBJ2-1; no firm D call. In germline, CDR1 is SGHAT, CDR2 FQNNGV. The V end lost 1 base, the J end lost 4 bases, and 5 bases lay between the germline ends. The CDR3 contains 13 residues. In DNA, the CDR3 is TGTGCCAGCAGCTTAGGACTTTACAATGAGCAGTTCTTC. Translation gives CASSLGLYNEQFF.

The chain links TRBV7-9 to TRBJ2-3; tentative D call: TRBD1 (6 bases). In germline, CDR1 is SEHNR, CDR2 FQNEAQ (reference sequence). Between the trimmed V and J ends, which lost 5 bases and 2 bases, there was a span of 14 bases. This CDR3 has 15 amino acids. The CDR3 sequence is CASSPRDTYTDTQYF. In DNA, the CDR3 is TGTGCCAGCAGCCCAAGGGACACTTACACAGATACGCAGTATTTT.

CDR3 sequence: CASSQGPTSGSVNEQFF. CDR3 nucleotide sequence: TGCGCCAGCAGCCAAGGGCCGACTAGCGGGAGCGTCAATGAGCAGTTCTTC. This chain joins TRBV4-1 and TRBJ2-1; 12 bases are shared with TRBD2. Trimming at V came to 1 base and at J to 6 bases, leaving 7 bases not matched to a gene. The germline V gene encodes CDR1 MGHRA and CDR2 YSYEKL. CDR3 length equals 17 residues.

V usage is TRBV7-9 and J usage is TRBJ1-2, with 7 nucleotides matching TRBD1. Trimming at V came to 5 bases and at J to 3 bases, leaving 3 bases not matched to a gene. This CDR3 is 13 amino acids long. Germline-derived CDR1 and CDR2 are SEHNR and FQNEAQ (reference sequence). The DNA of the CDR3 is TGTGCCAGCAGCACGGGGACAGACTATGGCTACACCTTC. This sequence encodes CASSTGTDYGYTF.